The 18 T cell receptor beta chains listed next were all sequenced from one sample in a study of T-cell reconstitution after alpha-beta-depleted transplantation in children. A library of TCRbeta sequences, prepared with unique molecular identifiers, was generated. TCRdb passed the PCR reads through MiXCR, listing each CDR3 protein once. The repertoire holds 190,000 or so distinct CDR3 sequences, with over 5.5% as singletons. The sample consisted of PBMCs from the stem cell graft donor, taken from the stem cell graft. These receptors were obtained from a human donor who donated a stem cell graft to a child with Wiskott-Aldrich syndrome.

This clonotype was found many times. The chain has TRBV5-1 and TRBJ2-7; 8 positions match TRBD2. Germline CDR1 and CDR2: SGHRS and YFSETQ. V shed 5 bases, J shed 4 bases, and the junction held 5 bases outside the gene matches. The CDR3 has 13 residues. CDR3 DNA sequence: TGCGCCAGCAGTATCGGGGGGGCGTACGAGCAGTACTTC. This encodes CASSIGGAYEQYF.

This clonotype was found many times. The chain combines TRBV29-1 with TRBJ1-5, with 7 bases aligning to TRBD1. Germline loops: CDR1 SQVTM, CDR2 ANQGSEA. The CDR3 length is 13 residues. Trimming cost V 6 bases and J 5 bases; bases outside gene matches: 7. In nucleotides, the CDR3 is TGCAGCGTCCAGGGACAGTTTGATCAGCCCCAGCATTTT. Translating it yields CSVQGQFDQPQHF.

This clonotype was picked up many times. This chain links TRBV20-1 with TRBJ2-7; 8 positions match TRBD1. This CDR3 is built from 12 residues. Trimming cost V 2 bases and J 5 bases; bases outside gene matches: 2. Per the germline V gene, CDR1 is DFQATT and CDR2 is SNEGSKA (reference sequence). The CDR3 DNA sequence: TGCAGTGCTAGAATGGACAGGGACGAGCAGTACTTC. Residues: CSARMDRDEQYF.

This chain uses TRBV12-3 or TRBV12-4 with TRBJ1-5; 10 bases fit TRBD1. This CDR3 contains 15 residues. Losses at the gene ends were 5 bases for V and 4 bases for J; bases not matched to a gene: 5. The chain's CDR3 is CASSPRTGGNQPQHF. CDR3 DNA sequence: TGTGCCAGCAGTCCTCGGACAGGGGGAAATCAGCCCCAGCATTTT.

This clonotype was found a few times. The chain uses TRBV5-1 and TRBJ2-7, with unresolved D. The V gene's germline CDR1 is SGHRS and CDR2 YFSETQ. The V end was cut by 4 bases, the J end by 4 bases, with 12 bases between. This CDR3 has 13 amino acids. The CDR3, as DNA: TGCGCCAGCAGCGGTAAAGTTCCTTACGAGCAGTACTTC. Translated, it gives CASSGKVPYEQYF.

CDR3 nucleotide sequence: TGTGCCAGCACGCGCACCGGGGAGCTGTTTTTT. Translating gives CASTRTGELFF. This sequence joins TRBV12-3 or TRBV12-4 and TRBJ2-2; D ambiguous. The CDR3 runs to 11 residues. V was pared by 7 bases and J by 4 bases, with 4 bases between.

The chain couples TRBV18 to TRBJ1-1, with D possibly matching TRBD1 (5 bases). The CDR3 has 14 amino acids. Deletions cut 1 base from V and 3 bases from J, with 9 bases between. Germline values: CDR1 KGHSH, CDR2 LQKENI. The CDR3 sequence is CASSPQGTHTEAFF. CDR3 sequence (DNA): TGTGCCAGCTCACCACAGGGGACCCACACTGAAGCTTTCTTT.

This chain links TRBV7-9 with TRBJ1-6; the match to TRBD1 covers 7 bases. The CDR3 length is 15 residues. Trimming took 5 bases from V and 10 from J; bases not matched to a gene: 11. Germline V gene data show CDR1 as SEHNR and CDR2 as FQNEAQ (reference sequence). The CDR3 DNA reads as TGTGCCAGCAGCCCCGGGTTCAGGGGGGACTCACCCCTCCACTTT. It translates to CASSPGFRGDSPLHF.

Only a few counts were recorded for this clonotype. This rearrangement joins TRBV6-2 or TRBV6-3 to TRBJ1-2; D unclear. Germline CDR1 and CDR2: MNHEY and SVGEGT. Trimming shortened V by 1 base and J by 6 bases, and 6 bases separated the two germline ends. The CDR3 length is 12 residues. CDR3 sequence: CASSYFPDGYTF. CDR3 nucleotide sequence: TGTGCCAGCAGTTACTTTCCGGATGGCTACACCTTC.

Ten or more counts support this clonotype. The rearrangement links TRBV6-4 to TRBJ1-1; 9 bases are shared with TRBD1. Per germline, CDR1 MRHNA and CDR2 SNTAGT. The junction had 6 bases not matched to a gene; V was cut back by 6 bases and J by 4 bases. The CDR3 runs 14 residues. The CDR3 sequence: CASRRRDRATEAFF. CDR3 DNA: TGTGCCAGCAGGCGAAGGGACAGGGCCACTGAAGCTTTCTTT.

This clonotype has at least ten counts. The chain is built from TRBV29-1 and TRBJ2-7; possible D gene TRBD1, 6 bases. This CDR3 contains 13 residues. The V end was cut by 7 bases, the J end by 1 base, with 14 bases between. Looked up from germline, CDR1 is SQVTM and CDR2 is ANQGSEA. This CDR3 is CSALRDTSYEQYF. The DNA of the CDR3 is TGCAGCGCCCTCCGGGACACTTCCTACGAGCAGTACTTC.

This clonotype has ten or more counts. V usage is TRBV6-5 and J usage is TRBJ2-7; D gene uncertain. Germline V gene sequence: CDR1 MNHEY, CDR2 SVGAGI. The CDR3 spans 13 residues. V gave up 0 bases and J gave up 4 bases, with 7 bases separating them. CDR3 protein: CASSYSGQYEQYF. The DNA for the CDR3 is TGTGCCAGCAGTTACTCGGGCCAGTACGAGCAGTACTTC.

The sample holds many counts of this clonotype. The chain combines TRBV10-3 with TRBJ1-1; D uncertain. The CDR3 runs 13 residues. The germline V and J ends were trimmed by 6 bases and 1 base, with 9 bases remaining between them. Per germline, CDR1 ENHRY and CDR2 SYGVKD. The CDR3 here is CAIRGFKNTEAFF. CDR3 in DNA: TGTGCCATCAGGGGGTTTAAGAACACTGAAGCTTTCTTT.

The chain uses TRBV30 and TRBJ2-7; a possible D gene is TRBD2 (6 bases). V was clipped by 1 base and J by 3 bases, with 10 bases between them. The CDR3 consists of 13 residues. Germline assignment: CDR1 GTSNPN and CDR2 SVGIG (reference sequence). The CDR3 coding sequence is TGTGCCTGGAGTGCCGGGACTTACTACGAGCAGTACTTC. Translated: CAWSAGTYYEQYF.

This clonotype was seen a single time. This may be a read error: a much more frequent sequence differs by one nucleotide. The genes are TRBV7-8 and TRBJ2-1; D call uncertain. Per germline, CDR1 SGHVS and CDR2 FQNEAQ. CDR3 length: 16 amino acids. V was shortened by 5 bases and J by 7 bases, with 21 bases between the two germline ends. CDR3 bases: TGTGCCAGCAGCCCTGAGGCCCTTGGCGCAGTGAATGAGCAGTTCTTC. Its translation: CASSPEALGAVNEQFF. Full variable domain (outside the CDR3, taken from reference TRBV7-8 and TRBJ2-1): GAGVSQSPRYKVAKRGQDVALRCDPISGHVSLFWYQQALGQGPEFLTYFQNEAQLDKSGLPSDRFFAERPEGSVSTLKIQRTQQEDSAVYLCASSPEALGAVNEQFFGPGTRLTVL.

This clonotype was detected ten times or more. The CDR3 DNA follows: TGTGCCAGCAGCCTAAAGGGGGGAGAGACCCAGTACTTC. Residues: CASSLKGGETQYF. V gene TRBV5-6 combines with J gene TRBJ2-5; tentatively, D is TRBD1 or TRBD2 (6 bases each). This CDR3 contains 13 residues. Deletions cut 4 bases from V and 4 bases from J, with 11 bases between. Per germline, CDR1 SGHDT and CDR2 YYEEEE.

This clonotype was seen repeatedly, ten times or more. DNA of the CDR3: TGCAGTGGGGGCAGCACCGGGGAGCTGTTTTTT. Encoded protein: CSGGSTGELFF. The rearrangement joins TRBV29-1 to TRBJ2-2; D is possibly TRBD1 (6 bases). CDR1 and CDR2 (germline): SQVTM, ANQGSEA. The CDR3 runs 11 residues.

This clonotype came up many times. The V gene is TRBV10-2, the J gene TRBJ1-4; perhaps TRBD1 as D (5 bases). Looked up from germline, CDR1 is WSHSY and CDR2 is SAAADI. The V end lost 5 bases, the J end lost 0 bases, and 7 bases lay between the germline ends. The CDR3 totals 14 residues. CDR3 amino acids: CASSRTTTNEKLFF. CDR3 nucleotide sequence: TGCGCCAGCAGTAGGACAACAACTAATGAAAAACTGTTTTTT.